This T cell receptor (beta chain) was obtained from a study of blood T cell repertoires in COVID-19. Overall study: T cells, B-cell-depleted T cells, or PBMCs provided the cDNA or gDNA that served as material.

All enrollees were about 18 to 100 years old and from about 24 US areas. Cohort placement rested on clinical history that participants reported themselves. Losses at the gene ends were 5 bases for V and 5 bases for J; bases not matched to a gene: 6. Germline CDR1 is MNHEY and CDR2 is SVGAGI. This CDR3 is built from 15 residues. Authors' methods: Estimation of nucleated cell counts relied on the amplification of reference gene primers. Sequenced by immunoSEQ multiplex PCR; TCRdb stores in-frame clones only, minus some. V, J and clone size were drawn from that table, and D and trimming were deduced from the DNA. Of around 300,000 clones listed, around 90% are singletons. This clone was counted once.

This TCR derives from a woman younger than 45 who had recovered from COVID-19. The gene calls are TRBV6-5 and TRBJ1-6; 7 bases line up with TRBD1. The sequencing sample was made of PBMCs or T cells enriched from blood (not recorded which). In DNA, the CDR3 is TGTGCCAGCAGTCCCCGGGACAGCAATAATTCACCCCTCCACTTT. Translated: CASSPRDSNNSPLHF.